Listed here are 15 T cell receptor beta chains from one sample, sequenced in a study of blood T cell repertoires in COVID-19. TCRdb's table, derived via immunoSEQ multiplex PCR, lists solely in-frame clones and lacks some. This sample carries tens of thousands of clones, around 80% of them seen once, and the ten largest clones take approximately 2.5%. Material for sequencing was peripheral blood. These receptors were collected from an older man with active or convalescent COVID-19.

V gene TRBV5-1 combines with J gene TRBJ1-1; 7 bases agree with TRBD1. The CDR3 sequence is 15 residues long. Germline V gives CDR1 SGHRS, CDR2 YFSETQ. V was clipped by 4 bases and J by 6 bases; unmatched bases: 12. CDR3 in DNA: TGCGCCAGCAGCATATCACAGGGGCCGAGGGCTGAAGCTTTCTTT. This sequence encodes CASSISQGPRAEAFF.

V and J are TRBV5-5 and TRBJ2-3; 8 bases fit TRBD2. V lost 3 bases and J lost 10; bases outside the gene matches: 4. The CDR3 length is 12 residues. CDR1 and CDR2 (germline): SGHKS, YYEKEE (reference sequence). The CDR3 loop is CASSSGRAPQYF. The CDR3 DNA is TGTGCCAGCAGCTCCGGGAGGGCACCGCAGTATTTT.

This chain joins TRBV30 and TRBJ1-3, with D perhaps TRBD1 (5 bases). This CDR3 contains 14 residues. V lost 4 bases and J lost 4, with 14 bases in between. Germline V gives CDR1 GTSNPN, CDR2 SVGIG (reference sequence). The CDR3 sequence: CAWNRGVRGNTIYF. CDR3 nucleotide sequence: TGTGCCTGGAACCGGGGGGTGAGAGGAAACACCATATATTTT.

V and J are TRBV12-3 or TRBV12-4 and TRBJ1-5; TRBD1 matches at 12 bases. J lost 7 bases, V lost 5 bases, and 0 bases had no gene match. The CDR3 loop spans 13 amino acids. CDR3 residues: CASSGTGGQPQHF. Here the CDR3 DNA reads TGTGCCAGCAGTGGGACAGGGGGCCAGCCCCAGCATTTT.

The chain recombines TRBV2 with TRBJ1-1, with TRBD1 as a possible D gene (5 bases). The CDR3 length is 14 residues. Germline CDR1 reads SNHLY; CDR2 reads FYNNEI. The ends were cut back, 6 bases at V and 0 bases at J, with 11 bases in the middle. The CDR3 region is CASRHRLVNTEAFF. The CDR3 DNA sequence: TGTGCCAGCAGGCACAGGTTGGTGAACACTGAAGCTTTCTTT. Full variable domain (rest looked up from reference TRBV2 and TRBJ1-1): EPEVTQTPSHQVTQMGQEVILRCVPISNHLYFYWYRQILGQKVEFLVSFYNNEISEKSEIFDDQFSVERPDGSNFTLKIRSTKLEDSAMYFCASRHRLVNTEAFFGQGTRLTVV.

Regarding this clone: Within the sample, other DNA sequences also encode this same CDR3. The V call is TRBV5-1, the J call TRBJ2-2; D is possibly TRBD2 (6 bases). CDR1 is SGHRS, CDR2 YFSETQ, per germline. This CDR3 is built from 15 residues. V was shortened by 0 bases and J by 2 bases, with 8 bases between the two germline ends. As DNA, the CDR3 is TGCGCCAGCAGCTTGGAGGGACTCAACACCGGGGAGCTGTTTTTT. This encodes CASSLEGLNTGELFF.

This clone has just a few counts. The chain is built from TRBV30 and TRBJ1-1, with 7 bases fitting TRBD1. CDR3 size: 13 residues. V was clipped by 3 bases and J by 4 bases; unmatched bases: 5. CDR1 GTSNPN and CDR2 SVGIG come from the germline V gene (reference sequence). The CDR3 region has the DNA TGTGCCTGGAGAACCACAGGGGCCACTGAAGCTTTCTTT. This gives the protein CAWRTTGATEAFF.

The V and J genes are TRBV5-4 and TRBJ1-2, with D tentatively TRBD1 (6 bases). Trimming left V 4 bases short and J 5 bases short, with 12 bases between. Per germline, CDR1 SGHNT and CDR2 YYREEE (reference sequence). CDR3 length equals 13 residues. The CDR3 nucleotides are TGTGCCAGCAGCCCCCGGACAGATTATGGCTACACCTTC. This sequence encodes CASSPRTDYGYTF.

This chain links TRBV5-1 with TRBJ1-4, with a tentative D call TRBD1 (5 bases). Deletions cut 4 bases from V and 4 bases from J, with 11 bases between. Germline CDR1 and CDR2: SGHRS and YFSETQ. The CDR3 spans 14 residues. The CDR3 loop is CASSAAGGNEKLFF. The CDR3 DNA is TGCGCCAGCAGCGCGGCGGGGGGTAATGAAAAACTGTTTTTT.

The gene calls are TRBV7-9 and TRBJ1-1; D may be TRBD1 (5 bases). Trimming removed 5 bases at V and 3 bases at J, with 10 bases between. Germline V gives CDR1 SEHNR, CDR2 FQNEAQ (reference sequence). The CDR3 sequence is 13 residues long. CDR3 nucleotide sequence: TGTGCCAGCAGCCGCGCGGGGGACACTGAAGCTTTCTTT. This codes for CASSRAGDTEAFF.

CDR3 coding DNA: TGTGCCAGCAGCAGCTGGGACAGGGGTGTCACTGAAGCTTTCTTT. It specifies CASSSWDRGVTEAFF. The chain uses TRBV7-2 and TRBJ1-1; 10 nucleotides match TRBD1. Per germline, CDR1 SGHTA and CDR2 FQGNSA. V shed 5 bases, J shed 4 bases, and the junction held 7 bases outside the gene matches. The CDR3 covers 15 residues.

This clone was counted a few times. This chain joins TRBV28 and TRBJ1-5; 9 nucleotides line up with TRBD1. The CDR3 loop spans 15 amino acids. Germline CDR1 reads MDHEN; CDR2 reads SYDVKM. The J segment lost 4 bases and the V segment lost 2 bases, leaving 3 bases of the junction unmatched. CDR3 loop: CASSLGTGPNQPQHF. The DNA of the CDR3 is TGTGCCAGCAGTTTAGGGACAGGGCCAAATCAGCCCCAGCATTTT.

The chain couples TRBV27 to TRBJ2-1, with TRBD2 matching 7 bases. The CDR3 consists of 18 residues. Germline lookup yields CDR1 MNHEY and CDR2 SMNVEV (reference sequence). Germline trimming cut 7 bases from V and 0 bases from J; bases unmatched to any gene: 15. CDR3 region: CASTKSGERIFSYNEQFF. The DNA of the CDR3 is TGTGCCAGCACCAAGAGCGGGGAAAGGATTTTCTCCTACAATGAGCAGTTCTTC.

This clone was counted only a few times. CDR3: CASRGGTEAFF. The DNA of the CDR3 is TGTGCCAGCAGGGGGGGCACTGAAGCTTTCTTT. The rearrangement joins TRBV6-5 to TRBJ1-1, with D possibly TRBD1 on 5 matching bases. This CDR3 spans 11 amino acids. V was shortened by 6 bases and J by 4 bases, with 6 bases between the two germline ends. Germline CDR1 MNHEY, CDR2 SVGAGI.

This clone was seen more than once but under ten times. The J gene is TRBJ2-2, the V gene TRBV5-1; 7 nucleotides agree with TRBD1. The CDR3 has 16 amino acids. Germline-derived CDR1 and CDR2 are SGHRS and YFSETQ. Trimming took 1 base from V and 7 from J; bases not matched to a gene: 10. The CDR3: CASSLTPDRTVGELFF. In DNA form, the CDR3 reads TGCGCCAGCAGCTTGACCCCGGACAGGACGGTCGGGGAGCTGTTTTTT.